Listed below are T cell receptor beta chains from one sample, sequenced in a study of post-analysis software for immune sequencing data. TCRdb reprocessed the PCR reads with MiXCR, giving one entry per CDR3 protein. The table has 150,000 to 200,000 distinct CDR3 sequences, roughly 31% seen once. Sequencing was carried out using blood. These TCRs come from a girl under 18 with multiple sclerosis. The CDR3 runs from the conserved cysteine through the conserved F or W. D genes are given only for firm matches. Not all rows give a size; the values are once, few, many and, for expanded clones, a class.

>NA|many|TRBJ2-6|TRBV7-9
CASSLDTNGANVLTF
TGTGCCAGCAGCTTAGACACGAATGGGGCCAACGTCCTGACTTTC
>TRBD1|few|TRBJ1-5|TRBV4-1
CASSQGHAGGRGNQPQHF
TGCGCCAGCAGCCAAGGCCACGCAGGGGGCCGGGGCAATCAGCCCCAGCATTTT
>NA|few|TRBJ2-2|TRBV12-3/TRBV12-4
CASSLGGTGELFF
TGTGCCAGCAGTTTAGGGGGAACCGGGGAGCTGTTTTTT
>NA|NA|TRBJ2-7|TRBV18
CPSSQPGLLDYEQYF
TGTCCCAGCTCACAACCAGGGCTTTTAGATTACGAGCAGTACTTC
>NA|many|TRBJ2-7|TRBV28
CASSLWARGEQYF
TGTGCCAGCAGTTTATGGGCACGCGGAGAGCAGTACTTC
>TRBD1|NA|TRBJ2-6|TRBV4-1
CASSPGQGPRSGANVLTF
TGCGCCAGCAGCCCAGGACAGGGCCCGCGCTCTGGGGCCAACGTCCTGACTTTC
>NA|many|TRBJ2-7|TRBV9
CASSPSGLGDYEQYF
TGTGCCAGCAGCCCCAGCGGACTTGGGGACTACGAGCAGTACTTC
>TRBD2|many|TRBJ2-1|TRBV9
CASTSGVASYNEQFF
TGTGCCAGCACTAGCGGGGTCGCTTCCTACAATGAGCAGTTCTTC
>TRBD2|many|TRBJ2-1|TRBV7-9
CASSFPGWAREFVYNEQFF
TGTGCCAGCAGCTTCCCCGGATGGGCGCGGGAGTTCGTTTACAATGAGCAGTTCTTC
>TRBD2|few|TRBJ2-5|TRBV6-5
CATGGTRMETQYF
TGTGCCACCGGAGGGACTAGAATGGAGACCCAGTACTTC
>TRBD1|NA|TRBJ1-2|TRBV5-1
CASSSGTGSLGNGYTF
TGCGCCAGCAGCTCCGGGACAGGGTCCTTGGGGAATGGCTACACCTTC
>TRBD2|NA|TRBJ2-2|TRBV3-1
CASSQEGTSGSQAGELFF
TGTGCCAGCAGCCAAGAAGGGACTAGCGGGTCCCAAGCCGGGGAGCTGTTTTTT
>NA|few|TRBJ2-3|TRBV7-2
CASSLTSRESTDTQYF
TGTGCCAGCAGCTTAACTTCCCGGGAGAGCACAGATACGCAGTATTTT
>TRBD1|many|TRBJ2-7|TRBV20-1
CSARGVTGIYEQYF
TGCAGTGCTAGGGGGGTGACAGGGATTTACGAGCAGTACTTC
>TRBD1|NA|TRBJ1-5|TRBV6-6
CASSSRQGGNQPQHF
TGTGCCAGCAGCTCAAGACAGGGCGGGAATCAGCCCCAGCATTTT
>NA|few|TRBJ2-5|TRBV5-1
CASSSGTSTQETQYF
TGCGCCAGCAGCTCCGGGACTTCTACACAAGAGACCCAGTACTTC
>TRBD2|NA|TRBJ2-5|TRBV12-3/TRBV12-4
CASSIAGVETQYF
TGTGCCAGCAGTATAGCGGGAGTGGAGACCCAGTACTTC